Below are 2 T cell receptor beta chains sequenced from a single sample in a study of OX40 agonist ivuxolimab in advanced cancers. The method was immunoSEQ multiplex PCR; TCRdb's version includes in-frame clones alone and lacks a portion of them. The sample comprises 50,000 or so clones, around 73% of which are singletons, and approximately 2% rests with the top ten. This specimen was CD4+ or CD8+ T cells sorted from blood, taken in a trial of the OX40 agonist ivuxolimab. The receptors derive from an adult with an advanced solid tumor such as melanoma, head and neck, liver or kidney cancer.

The chain is built from TRBV18 and TRBJ1-2, with D unclear. CDR3 length equals 13 residues. Trimming pared 0 bases from V and 2 bases from J, leaving 4 bases between. The germline CDR1 and CDR2 sequences are KGHSH and LQKENI. CDR3 sequence reads: CASSPPENYGYTF. As DNA, the CDR3 is TGTGCCAGCTCACCACCAGAGAACTATGGCTACACCTTC. The whole variable domain, remainder taken from reference TRBV18 and TRBJ1-2, is NAGVMQNPRHLVRRRGQEARLRCSPMKGHSHVYWYRQLPEEGLKFMVYLQKENIIDESGMPKERFSAEFPKEGPSILRIQQVVRGDSAAYFCASSPPENYGYTFGSGTRLTVV.

This sequence joins TRBV25-1 and TRBJ1-4, with D perhaps matching TRBD1 (6 bases). V was clipped by 4 bases and J by 7 bases, with 13 bases between them. Looked up from germline, CDR1 is MGHDK and CDR2 is SYGVNS. This CDR3 comprises 14 residues. The CDR3 region has the DNA TGTGCCAGCAGTGCACAGGGAAGGGGTGAAAAACTGTTTTTT. Its protein is CASSAQGRGEKLFF. Filled out from reference TRBV25-1 and TRBJ1-4, the complete variable domain reads EADIYQTPRYLVIGTGKKITLECSQTMGHDKMYWYQQDPGMELHLIHYSYGVNSTEKGDLSSESTVSRIRTEHFPLTLESARPSHTSQYLCASSAQGRGEKLFFGSGTQLSVL.